This paragraph covers one TCR beta chain sequence. The germline gene is not matched at one end of the junction; a read error may be the cause. The CDR3 consists of 13 residues. Germline lookup yields CDR1 SGHAT and CDR2 FQNNGV. These data originate in a study of low-dose radiotherapy and immunotherapy resistance in tumors. Amplification, which lasted roughly 20 PCR cycles, used a constant-region primer and V-primer adapter to amplify TCRs. MiXCR was run by TCRdb on the reads, yielding one entry per CDR3 protein. The sample lists around 57,000 distinct CDR3 sequences, around a third seen once, with 8% to 9% in the top ten. The time point was: after trial treatment. Treatment reported: LDRT plus nivolumab, ipilimumab, low-dose cyclophosphamide and aspirin (RACIN trial).

The TCR comes from a male donor with rectosigmoid adenocarcinoma. This chain joins TRBV11-2 and TRBJ2-5; 12 bases map to TRBD2. Sequences were derived from PBMCs, sampled after low-dose radiotherapy plus immunotherapy. CDR3 bases: TGTGCCAGCAGCGGCCCCGGACTAGCGGGGTTCCACTTC. Its translation is CASSGPGLAGFHF.